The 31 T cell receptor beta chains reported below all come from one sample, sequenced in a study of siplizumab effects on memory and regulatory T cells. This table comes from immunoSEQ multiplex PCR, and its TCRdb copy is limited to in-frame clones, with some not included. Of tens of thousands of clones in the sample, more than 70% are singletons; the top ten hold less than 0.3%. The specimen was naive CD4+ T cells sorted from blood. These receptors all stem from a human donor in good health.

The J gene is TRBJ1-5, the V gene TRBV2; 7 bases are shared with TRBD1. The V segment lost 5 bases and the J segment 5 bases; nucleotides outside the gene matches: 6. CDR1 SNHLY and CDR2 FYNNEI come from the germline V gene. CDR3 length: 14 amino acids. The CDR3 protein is CASSKLTGYQPQHF. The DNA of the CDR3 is TGTGCCAGCAGTAAATTGACAGGGTATCAGCCCCAGCATTTT.

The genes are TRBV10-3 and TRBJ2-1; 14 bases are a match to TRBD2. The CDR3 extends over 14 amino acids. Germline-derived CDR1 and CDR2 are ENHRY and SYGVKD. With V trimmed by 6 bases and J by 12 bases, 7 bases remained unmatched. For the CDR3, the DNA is TGTGCCATCAGACCGGGACTAGCGGGAGTTTGGCAGTTCTTC. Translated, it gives CAIRPGLAGVWQFF.

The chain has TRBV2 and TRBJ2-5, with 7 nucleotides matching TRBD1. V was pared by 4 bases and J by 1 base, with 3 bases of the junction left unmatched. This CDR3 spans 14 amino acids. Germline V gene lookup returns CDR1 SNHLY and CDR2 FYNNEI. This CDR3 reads CASSAGQVQETQYF. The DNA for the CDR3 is TGTGCCAGCAGTGCTGGACAGGTCCAAGAGACCCAGTACTTC.

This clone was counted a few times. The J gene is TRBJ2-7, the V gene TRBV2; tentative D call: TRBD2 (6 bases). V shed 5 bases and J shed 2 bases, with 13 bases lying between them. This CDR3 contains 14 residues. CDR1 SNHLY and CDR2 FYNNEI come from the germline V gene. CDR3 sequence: CASSLFAGTYEQYF. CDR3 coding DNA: TGTGCCAGCAGTCTCTTCGCGGGAACCTACGAGCAGTACTTC.

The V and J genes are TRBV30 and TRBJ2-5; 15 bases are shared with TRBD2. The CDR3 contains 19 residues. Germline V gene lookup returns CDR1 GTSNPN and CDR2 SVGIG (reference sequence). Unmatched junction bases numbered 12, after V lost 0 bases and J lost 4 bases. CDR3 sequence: CAWSVPWTSGRAGSETQYF. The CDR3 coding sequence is TGTGCCTGGAGTGTTCCGTGGACTAGCGGGAGGGCCGGCTCAGAGACCCAGTACTTC.

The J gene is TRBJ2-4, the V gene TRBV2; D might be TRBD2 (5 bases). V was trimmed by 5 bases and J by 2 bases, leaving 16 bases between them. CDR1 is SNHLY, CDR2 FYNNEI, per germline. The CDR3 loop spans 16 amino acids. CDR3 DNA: TGTGCCAGCAGTTCCTCGGGGTCCCTAACCAAAAACATTCAGTACTTC. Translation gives CASSSSGSLTKNIQYF.

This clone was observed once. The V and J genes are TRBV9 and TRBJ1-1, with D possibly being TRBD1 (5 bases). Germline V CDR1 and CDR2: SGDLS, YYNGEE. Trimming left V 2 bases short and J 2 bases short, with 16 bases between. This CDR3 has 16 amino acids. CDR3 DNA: TGTGCCAGCAGCGTCCACTCGGGACGGGGAAACACTGAAGCTTTCTTT. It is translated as CASSVHSGRGNTEAFF.

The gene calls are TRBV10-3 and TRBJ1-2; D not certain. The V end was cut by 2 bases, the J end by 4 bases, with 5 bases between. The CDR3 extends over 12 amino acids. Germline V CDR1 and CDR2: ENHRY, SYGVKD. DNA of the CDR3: TGTGCCATCAGTGAGGCAGTCTATGGCTACACCTTC. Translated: CAISEAVYGYTF.

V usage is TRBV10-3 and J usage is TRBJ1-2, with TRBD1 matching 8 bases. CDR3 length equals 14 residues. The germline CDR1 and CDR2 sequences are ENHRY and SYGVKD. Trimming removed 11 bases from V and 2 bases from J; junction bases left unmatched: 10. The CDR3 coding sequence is TGTGCCGTCCTTCGGACAGGGCTGAACTATGGCTACACCTTC. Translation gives CAVLRTGLNYGYTF.

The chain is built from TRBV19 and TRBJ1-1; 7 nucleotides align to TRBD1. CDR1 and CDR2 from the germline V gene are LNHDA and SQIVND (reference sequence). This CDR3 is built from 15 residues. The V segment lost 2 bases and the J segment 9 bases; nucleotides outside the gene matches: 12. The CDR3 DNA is TGTGCCAGTAGTATAATCTTGGGGACAGTGAATAAAGCTTTCTTT. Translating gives CASSIILGTVNKAFF.

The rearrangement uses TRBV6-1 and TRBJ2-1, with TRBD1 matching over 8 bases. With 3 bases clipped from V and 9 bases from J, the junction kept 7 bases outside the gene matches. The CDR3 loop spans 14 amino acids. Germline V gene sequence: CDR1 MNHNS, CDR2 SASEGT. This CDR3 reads CASSEPGQEIEQFF. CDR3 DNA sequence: TGTGCCAGCAGTGAGCCGGGACAGGAAATTGAGCAGTTCTTC.

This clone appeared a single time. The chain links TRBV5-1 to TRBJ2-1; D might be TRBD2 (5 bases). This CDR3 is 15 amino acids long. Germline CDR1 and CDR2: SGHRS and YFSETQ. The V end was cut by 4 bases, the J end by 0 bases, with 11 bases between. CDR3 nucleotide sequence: TGCGCCAGCAGCCCCAGCGGAGGCTCCTACAATGAGCAGTTCTTC. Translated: CASSPSGGSYNEQFF.

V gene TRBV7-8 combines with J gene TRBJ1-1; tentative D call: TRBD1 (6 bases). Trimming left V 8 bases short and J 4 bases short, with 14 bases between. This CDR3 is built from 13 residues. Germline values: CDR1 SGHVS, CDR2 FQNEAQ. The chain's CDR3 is CASSTGRGTEAFF. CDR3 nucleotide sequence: TGTGCCAGCTCCACCGGCAGGGGCACTGAAGCTTTCTTT.

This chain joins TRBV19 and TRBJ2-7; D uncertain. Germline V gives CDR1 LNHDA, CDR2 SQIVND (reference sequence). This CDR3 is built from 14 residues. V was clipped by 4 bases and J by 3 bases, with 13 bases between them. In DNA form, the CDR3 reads TGTGCCAGTAGTAACCTCGGGTTTGACTACGAGCAGTACTTC. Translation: CASSNLGFDYEQYF.

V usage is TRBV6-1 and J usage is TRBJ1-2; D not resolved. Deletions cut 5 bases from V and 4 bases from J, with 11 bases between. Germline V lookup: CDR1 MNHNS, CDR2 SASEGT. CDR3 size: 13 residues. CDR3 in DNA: TGTGCCAGCAGTCTCGACATGGGCTATGGCTACACCTTC. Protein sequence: CASSLDMGYGYTF.

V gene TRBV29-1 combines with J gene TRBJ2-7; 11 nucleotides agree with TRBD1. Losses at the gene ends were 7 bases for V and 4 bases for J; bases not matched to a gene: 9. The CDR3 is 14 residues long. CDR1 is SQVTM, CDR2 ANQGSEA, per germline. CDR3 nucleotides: TGCAGCGCCGATGGCGGGACAGGGGGTTACGAGCAGTACTTC. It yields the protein CSADGGTGGYEQYF.

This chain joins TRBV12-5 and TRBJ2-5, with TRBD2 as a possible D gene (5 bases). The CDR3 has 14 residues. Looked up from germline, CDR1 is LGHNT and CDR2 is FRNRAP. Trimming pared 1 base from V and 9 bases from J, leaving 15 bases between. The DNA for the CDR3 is TGTGCTAGTGGTTTGGCCCCATCAGTAGCGTCCCAGTACTTC. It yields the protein CASGLAPSVASQYF.

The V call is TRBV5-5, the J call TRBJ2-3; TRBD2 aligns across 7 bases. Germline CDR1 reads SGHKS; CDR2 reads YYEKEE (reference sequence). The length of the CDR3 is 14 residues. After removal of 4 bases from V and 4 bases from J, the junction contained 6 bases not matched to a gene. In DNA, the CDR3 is TGTGCCAGCAGCCCTAGCGGACCGGCAGATACGCAGTATTTT. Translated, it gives CASSPSGPADTQYF.

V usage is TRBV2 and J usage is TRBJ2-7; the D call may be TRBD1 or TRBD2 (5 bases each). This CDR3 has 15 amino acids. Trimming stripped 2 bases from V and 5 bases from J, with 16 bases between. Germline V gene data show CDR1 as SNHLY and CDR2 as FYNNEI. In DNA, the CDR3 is TGTGCCAGCAGTGAACAGGGAGAAGGATCCCACGAGCAGTACTTC. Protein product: CASSEQGEGSHEQYF.

The chain's CDR3 is CASSQGDSIQYF. The CDR3 DNA reads TGTGCCAGCTCTCAAGGGGATAGTATTCAGTACTTC. This chain connects TRBV6-6 to TRBJ2-4, with TRBD1 as a possible D gene (5 bases). CDR1 is MNHNY, CDR2 SVGAGI, per germline (reference sequence). The CDR3 loop spans 12 amino acids. The V gene lost 8 bases and the J gene lost 10 bases, with 15 bases spanning the gap.

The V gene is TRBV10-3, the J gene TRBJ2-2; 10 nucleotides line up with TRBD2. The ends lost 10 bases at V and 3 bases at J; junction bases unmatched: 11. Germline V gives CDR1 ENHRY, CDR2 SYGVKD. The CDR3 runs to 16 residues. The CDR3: CATRVVAGGDTGELFF. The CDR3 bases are TGTGCCACCAGGGTAGTAGCGGGAGGCGACACCGGGGAGCTGTTTTTT.

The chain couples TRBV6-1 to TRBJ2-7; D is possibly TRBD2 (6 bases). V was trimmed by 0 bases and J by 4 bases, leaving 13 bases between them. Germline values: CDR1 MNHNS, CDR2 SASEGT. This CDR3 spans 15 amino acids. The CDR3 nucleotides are TGTGCCAGCAGTGAAGCGAGAGTAGGGAGGTACGAGCAGTACTTC. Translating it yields CASSEARVGRYEQYF.

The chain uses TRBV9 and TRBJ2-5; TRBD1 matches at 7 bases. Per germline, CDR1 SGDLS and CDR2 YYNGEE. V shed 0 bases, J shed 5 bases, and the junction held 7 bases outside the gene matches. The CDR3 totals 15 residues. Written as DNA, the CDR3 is TGTGCCAGCAGCGTAGGAGGGGGCAGCTGGGAGACCCAGTACTTC. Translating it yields CASSVGGGSWETQYF.

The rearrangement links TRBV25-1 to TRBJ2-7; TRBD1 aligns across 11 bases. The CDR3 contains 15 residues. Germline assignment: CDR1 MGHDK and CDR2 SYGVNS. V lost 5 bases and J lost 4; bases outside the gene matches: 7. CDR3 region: CASSTRTGGGYEQYF. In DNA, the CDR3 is TGTGCCAGCAGTACCAGGACAGGGGGCGGTTACGAGCAGTACTTC.

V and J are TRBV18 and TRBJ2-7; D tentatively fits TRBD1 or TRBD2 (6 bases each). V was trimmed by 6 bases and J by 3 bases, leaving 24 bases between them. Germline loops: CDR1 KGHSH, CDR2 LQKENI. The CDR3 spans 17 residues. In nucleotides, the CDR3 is TGTGCCAGCTCTTCAGGTACCGGGGGCAATATCAACTACGAGCAGTACTTC. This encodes CASSSGTGGNINYEQYF.

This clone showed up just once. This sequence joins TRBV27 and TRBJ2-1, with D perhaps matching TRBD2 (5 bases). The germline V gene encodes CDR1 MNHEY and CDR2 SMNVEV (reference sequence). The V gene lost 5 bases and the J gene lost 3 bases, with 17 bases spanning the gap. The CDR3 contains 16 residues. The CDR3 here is CASSPVGLSGYNEQFF. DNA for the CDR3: TGTGCCAGCAGTCCTGTCGGACTGTCGGGCTACAATGAGCAGTTCTTC.

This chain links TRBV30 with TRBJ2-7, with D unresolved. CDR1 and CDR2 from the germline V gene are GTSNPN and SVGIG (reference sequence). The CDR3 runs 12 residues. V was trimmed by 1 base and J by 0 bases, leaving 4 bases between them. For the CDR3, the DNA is TGTGCCTGGAGTGCTGACTCCTACGAGCAGTACTTC. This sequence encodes CAWSADSYEQYF.

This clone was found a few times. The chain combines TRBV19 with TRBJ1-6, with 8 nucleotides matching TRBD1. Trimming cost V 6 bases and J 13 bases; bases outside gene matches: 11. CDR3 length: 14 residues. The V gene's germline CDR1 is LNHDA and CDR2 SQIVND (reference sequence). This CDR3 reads CASSLQGQASPLHF. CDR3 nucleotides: TGTGCCAGTAGCCTGCAGGGACAGGCCTCTCCCCTCCACTTT.

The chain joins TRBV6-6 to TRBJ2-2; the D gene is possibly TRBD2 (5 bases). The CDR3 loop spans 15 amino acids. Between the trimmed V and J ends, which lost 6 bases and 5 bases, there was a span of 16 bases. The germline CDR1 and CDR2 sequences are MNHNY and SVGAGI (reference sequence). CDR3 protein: CASSPSRGFTGELFF. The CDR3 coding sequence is TGTGCCAGCAGCCCCTCCCGAGGGTTTACCGGGGAGCTGTTTTTT.

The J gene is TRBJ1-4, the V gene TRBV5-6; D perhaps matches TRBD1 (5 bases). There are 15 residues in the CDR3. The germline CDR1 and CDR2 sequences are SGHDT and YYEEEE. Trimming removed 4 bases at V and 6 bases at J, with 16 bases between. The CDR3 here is CASSARGREYEKLFF. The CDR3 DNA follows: TGTGCCAGCAGCGCCCGGGGGAGGGAATATGAAAAACTGTTTTTT.

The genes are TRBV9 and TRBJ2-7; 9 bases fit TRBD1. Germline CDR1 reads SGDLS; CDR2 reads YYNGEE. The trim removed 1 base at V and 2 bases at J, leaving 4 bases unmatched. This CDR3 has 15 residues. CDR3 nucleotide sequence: TGTGCCAGCAGCGTAACCGGGACAGGGCCCTACGAGCAGTACTTC. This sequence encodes CASSVTGTGPYEQYF.